This T cell receptor beta chain was sequenced during a study of cytomegalovirus exposure and HLA in healthy donors. Amplification used 60 Vbeta primers and 13 Jbeta primers. Some clones are missing from TCRdb's copy, which holds only in-frame ones; the method was immunoSEQ multiplex PCR. The sample comprises 200,000 or so clones, almost 80% of which are singletons, and more than 1.5% rests with the top ten. Deletions cut 0 bases from V and 4 bases from J, with 15 bases between. From germline, CDR1 is SGHRS and CDR2 YFSETQ. This CDR3 has 16 amino acids. Sequencing used PBMCs. The V and J genes are TRBV5-1 and TRBJ2-3; no clear D. The TCR sequence derives from a young man in good health and CMV-seronegative. Here the CDR3 DNA reads TGCGCCAGCAGCTTGGCCGGAGTTGAGGCAGCAGATACGCAGTATTTT. Residues: CASSLAGVEAADTQYF.